The 14 T cell receptor beta chains listed next were all sequenced from one sample in a study of cytomegalovirus exposure and HLA in healthy donors. With 60 Vbeta and 13 Jbeta primers, the PCR was carried out. This table comes from immunoSEQ multiplex PCR, and its TCRdb copy is limited to in-frame clones, with some not included. Among about 130,000 clones listed, 55% to 75% were seen once. Sequencing was carried out using PBMCs. The receptors were sampled from a man aged 30 to 39 in good health and CMV-seronegative.

V is TRBV5-1 and J is TRBJ1-2, with TRBD1 matching 10 bases. J gave up 3 bases and V 4 bases, and 9 bases lay outside the gene matches. Germline V gives CDR1 SGHRS, CDR2 YFSETQ. The CDR3 covers 16 residues. CDR3 nucleotide sequence: TGCGCCAGCAGCAATGACCCGGGACAGGGGTACTATGGCTACACCTTC. This encodes CASSNDPGQGYYGYTF. The whole variable domain, filled in from reference TRBV5-1 and TRBJ1-2, reads KAGVTQTPRYLIKTRGQQVTLSCSPISGHRSVSWYQQTPGQGLQFLFEYFSETQRNKGNFPGRFSGRQFSNSRSEMNVSTLELGDSALYLCASSNDPGQGYYGYTFGSGTRLTVV.

This clone was seen a few times. The rearrangement links TRBV22-1 to TRBJ1-6; TRBD1 reflects the table's D call only, with no check against the DNA. TRBV22-1 is tagged as a pseudogene. This CDR3 is 16 amino acids long. CDR3 nucleotides: TGTCCTGGGAGCACCCGGGACATCAAGGACAATTCACCCCTCCACTTT. Translated, it gives CPGSTRDIKDNSPLHF.

The CDR3 loop is CASSHGPSGVAYNEQFF. The CDR3 nucleotides are TGTGCCAGCAGTCACGGCCCTTCAGGGGTCGCCTACAATGAGCAGTTCTTC. The chain carries TRBV11-2 and TRBJ2-1; possibly TRBD1 for D (6 bases). Germline lookup yields CDR1 SGHAT and CDR2 FQNNGV. Deletions cut 6 bases from V and 2 bases from J, with 20 bases between. This CDR3 is built from 17 residues.

V is TRBV7-3 and J is TRBJ2-2, with TRBD1 matching 7 bases. Looked up from germline, CDR1 is SGHTA and CDR2 is FQGTGA. Losses at the gene ends were 8 bases for V and 6 bases for J; bases not matched to a gene: 9. The CDR3 length is 14 residues. The CDR3 spells CASGLTGISGELFF. The CDR3 DNA sequence: TGTGCCAGCGGATTGACAGGGATTTCCGGGGAGCTGTTTTTT.

The chain is built from TRBV4-1 and TRBJ1-6, with unresolved D. The CDR3 totals 15 residues. V was pared by 4 bases and J by 7 bases, with 14 bases between. Germline V lookup: CDR1 MGHRA, CDR2 YSYEKL. The CDR3 nucleotides are TGCGCCAGCAGCCCCTCGGCGGAATCCAATTCACCCCTCCACTTT. Translation gives CASSPSAESNSPLHF.

J is TRBJ2-5 and V is TRBV18; 11 bases are a match to TRBD2. Germline lookup yields CDR1 KGHSH and CDR2 LQKENI. This CDR3 has 14 residues. Unmatched junction bases numbered 5, after V lost 6 bases and J lost 5 bases. The CDR3 DNA sequence: TGTGCCAGCTCTTCGACTAGCGGGGATGAGACCCAGTACTTC. As protein: CASSSTSGDETQYF.

The CDR3 DNA sequence: TGTGCCAGCAGCTTATGGAGGGGCGGAGATACGCAGTATTTT. Its translation: CASSLWRGGDTQYF. This rearrangement joins TRBV11-2 to TRBJ2-3; D is possibly TRBD2 (6 bases). Germline V lookup: CDR1 SGHAT, CDR2 FQNNGV. V gave up 2 bases and J gave up 5 bases, with 11 bases separating them. CDR3 size: 14 residues.

The chain joins TRBV5-1 to TRBJ2-3; 8 bases agree with TRBD2. The V gene's germline CDR1 is SGHRS and CDR2 YFSETQ. The V and J ends lost 4 bases and 0 bases, in that order; junction bases with no gene match: 7. This CDR3 region has 16 residues. This chain's CDR3 is CASSTFSGASTDTQYF. The CDR3 DNA sequence: TGCGCCAGCAGCACCTTTAGCGGGGCGAGCACAGATACGCAGTATTTT.

CDR3 in DNA: TGTGCCAGCTCAGCGCTAGACTCCACAGATACGCAGTATTTT. This codes for CASSALDSTDTQYF. V usage is TRBV18 and J usage is TRBJ2-3; D gene uncertain. CDR3 length: 14 residues. Trimming left V 5 bases short and J 2 bases short, with 11 bases between. The germline V gene encodes CDR1 KGHSH and CDR2 LQKENI.

This clone was counted between two and nine times. The genes are TRBV2 and TRBJ2-7; a weak D match, TRBD1 (5 bases). Germline V lookup: CDR1 SNHLY, CDR2 FYNNEI. The CDR3 is 12 residues long. V lost 7 bases and J lost 0, with 7 bases in between. This chain's CDR3 is CASKTDSYEQYF. CDR3 DNA: TGTGCCAGCAAGACAGACTCCTACGAGCAGTACTTC.

This chain joins TRBV4-1 and TRBJ2-1, with D possibly being TRBD2 (5 bases). The CDR3 covers 17 residues. Trimming shortened V by 0 bases and J by 2 bases, and 14 bases separated the two germline ends. Germline lookup yields CDR1 MGHRA and CDR2 YSYEKL. The CDR3 loop reads CASSQDPGKGAYNEQFF. The CDR3 DNA reads TGCGCCAGCAGCCAAGATCCCGGGAAGGGCGCCTACAATGAGCAGTTCTTC.

The rearrangement links TRBV19 to TRBJ1-2; D not certain. The CDR3 totals 13 residues. V lost 6 bases and J 8 bases, leaving 16 bases between the germline ends. Germline loops: CDR1 LNHDA, CDR2 SQIVND (reference sequence). DNA of the CDR3: TGTGCCAGTAGGGCGGGAGGGTTGCACGGCTACACCTTC. Translating gives CASRAGGLHGYTF.

V gene TRBV5-1 combines with J gene TRBJ1-1; D might be TRBD1 (6 bases). With 4 bases removed from V and 6 bases from J, the gap between germline ends came to 19 bases. This CDR3 region has 15 residues. Germline loops: CDR1 SGHRS, CDR2 YFSETQ. In DNA form, the CDR3 reads TGCGCCAGCAGCCGATCCACGACAGGCCCGGCTGAAGCTTTCTTT. It yields the protein CASSRSTTGPAEAFF.

This chain links TRBV4-1 with TRBJ2-5, with 7 positions matching TRBD2. V trimming: 2 bases; J trimming: 4 bases; junction bases outside the gene matches: 7. CDR3 length: 15 residues. Germline-derived CDR1 and CDR2 are MGHRA and YSYEKL. The DNA for the CDR3 is TGCGCCAGCAGCCAATCGAGACTAGCCTCAGAGACCCAGTACTTC. This translates into CASSQSRLASETQYF.